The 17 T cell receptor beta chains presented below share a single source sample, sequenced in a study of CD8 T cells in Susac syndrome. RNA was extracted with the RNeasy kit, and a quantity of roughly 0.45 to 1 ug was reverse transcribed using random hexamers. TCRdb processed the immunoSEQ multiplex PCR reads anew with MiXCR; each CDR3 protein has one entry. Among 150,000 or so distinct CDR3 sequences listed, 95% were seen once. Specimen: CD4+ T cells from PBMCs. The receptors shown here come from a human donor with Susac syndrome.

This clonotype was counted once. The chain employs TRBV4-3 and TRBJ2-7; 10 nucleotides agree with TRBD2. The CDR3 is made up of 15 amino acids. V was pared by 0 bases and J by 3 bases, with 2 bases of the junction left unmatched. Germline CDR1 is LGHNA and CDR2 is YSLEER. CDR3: CASSQEWTSGYEQYF. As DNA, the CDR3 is TGCGCCAGCAGCCAAGAGTGGACTAGCGGCTACGAGCAGTACTTC.

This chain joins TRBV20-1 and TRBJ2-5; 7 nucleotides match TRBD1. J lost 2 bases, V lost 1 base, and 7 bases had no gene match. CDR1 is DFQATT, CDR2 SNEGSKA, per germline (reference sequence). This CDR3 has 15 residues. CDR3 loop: CSARVPGTVQETQYF. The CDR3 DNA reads TGCAGTGCTAGAGTTCCGGGGACAGTGCAAGAGACCCAGTACTTC.

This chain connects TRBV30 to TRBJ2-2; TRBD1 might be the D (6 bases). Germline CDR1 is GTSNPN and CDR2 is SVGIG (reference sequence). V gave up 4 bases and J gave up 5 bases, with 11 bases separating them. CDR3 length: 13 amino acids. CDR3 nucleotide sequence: TGTGCCTGGACCCACCAGGGGACCGGGGAGCTGTTTTTT. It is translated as CAWTHQGTGELFF.

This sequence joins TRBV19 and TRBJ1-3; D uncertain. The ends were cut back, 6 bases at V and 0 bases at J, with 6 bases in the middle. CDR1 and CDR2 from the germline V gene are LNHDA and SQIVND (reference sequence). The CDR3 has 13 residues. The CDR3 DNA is TGTGCCAGTAGACAGAGCTCTGGAAACACCATATATTTT. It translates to CASRQSSGNTIYF.

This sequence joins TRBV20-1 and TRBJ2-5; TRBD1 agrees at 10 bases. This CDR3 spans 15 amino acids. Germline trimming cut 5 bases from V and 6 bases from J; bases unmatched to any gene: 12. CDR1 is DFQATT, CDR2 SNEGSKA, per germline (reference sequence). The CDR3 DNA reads TGCAGTGCTCCCCTTGGGACAGGGGTTCGGAAGACCCAGTACTTC. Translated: CSAPLGTGVRKTQYF.

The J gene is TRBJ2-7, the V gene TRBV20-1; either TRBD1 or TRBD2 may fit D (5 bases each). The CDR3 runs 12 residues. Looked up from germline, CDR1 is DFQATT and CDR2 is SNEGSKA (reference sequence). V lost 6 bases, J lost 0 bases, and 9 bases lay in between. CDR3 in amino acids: CSAGPSSYEQYF. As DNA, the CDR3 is TGCAGTGCGGGACCTAGCTCCTACGAGCAGTACTTC.

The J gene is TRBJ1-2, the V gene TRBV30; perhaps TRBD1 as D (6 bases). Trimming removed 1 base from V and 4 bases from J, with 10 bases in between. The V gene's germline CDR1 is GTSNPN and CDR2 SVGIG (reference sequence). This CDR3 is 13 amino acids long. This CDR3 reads CAWSEDRSYGYTF. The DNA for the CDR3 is TGTGCCTGGAGTGAAGACAGGAGCTATGGCTACACCTTC.

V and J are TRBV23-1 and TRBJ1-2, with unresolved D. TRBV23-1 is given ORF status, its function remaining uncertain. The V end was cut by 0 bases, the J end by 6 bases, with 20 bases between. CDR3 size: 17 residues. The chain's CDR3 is CASSQSKFETSGNGYTF. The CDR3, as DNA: TGCGCCAGCAGTCAATCGAAATTTGAGACTAGCGGTAATGGCTACACCTTC.

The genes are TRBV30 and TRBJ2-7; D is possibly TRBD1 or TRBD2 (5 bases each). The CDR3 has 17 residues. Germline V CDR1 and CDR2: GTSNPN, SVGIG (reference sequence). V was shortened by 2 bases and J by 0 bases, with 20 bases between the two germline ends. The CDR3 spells CAWSTLWGSNSSYEQYF. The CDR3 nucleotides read TGTGCCTGGAGTACCCTTTGGGGGTCCAACAGCTCCTACGAGCAGTACTTC.

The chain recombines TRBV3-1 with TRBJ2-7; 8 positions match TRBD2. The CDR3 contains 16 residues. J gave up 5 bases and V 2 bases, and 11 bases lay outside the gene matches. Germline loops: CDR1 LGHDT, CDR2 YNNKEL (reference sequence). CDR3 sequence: CASSQWGPGLVHEQYF. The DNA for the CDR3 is TGTGCCAGCAGCCAATGGGGGCCGGGACTAGTTCACGAGCAGTACTTC.

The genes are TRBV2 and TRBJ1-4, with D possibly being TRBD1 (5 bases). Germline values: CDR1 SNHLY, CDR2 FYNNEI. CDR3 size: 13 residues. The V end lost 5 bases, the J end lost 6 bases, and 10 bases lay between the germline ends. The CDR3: CASSFREDEKLFF. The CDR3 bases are TGTGCCAGCAGTTTCAGGGAAGATGAAAAACTGTTTTTT.

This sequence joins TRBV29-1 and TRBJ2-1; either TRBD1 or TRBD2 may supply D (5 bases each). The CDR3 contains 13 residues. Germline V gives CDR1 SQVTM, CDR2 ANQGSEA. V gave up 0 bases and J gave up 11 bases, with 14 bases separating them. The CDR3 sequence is CSVEDRQRNKQFF. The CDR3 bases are TGCAGCGTTGAAGATCGACAGCGGAATAAGCAGTTCTTC.

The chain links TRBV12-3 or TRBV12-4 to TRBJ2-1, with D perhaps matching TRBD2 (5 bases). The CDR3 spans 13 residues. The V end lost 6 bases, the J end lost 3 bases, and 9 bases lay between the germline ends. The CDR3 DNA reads TGTGCCAGCAGCTCCCGGGACTACAATGAGCAGTTCTTC. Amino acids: CASSSRDYNEQFF.

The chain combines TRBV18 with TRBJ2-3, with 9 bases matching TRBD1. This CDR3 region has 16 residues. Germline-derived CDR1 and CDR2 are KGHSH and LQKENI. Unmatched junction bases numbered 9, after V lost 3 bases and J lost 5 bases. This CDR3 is CASSPVLQGAGDTQYF. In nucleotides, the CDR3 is TGTGCCAGCTCACCTGTCTTACAGGGGGCGGGAGATACGCAGTATTTT.

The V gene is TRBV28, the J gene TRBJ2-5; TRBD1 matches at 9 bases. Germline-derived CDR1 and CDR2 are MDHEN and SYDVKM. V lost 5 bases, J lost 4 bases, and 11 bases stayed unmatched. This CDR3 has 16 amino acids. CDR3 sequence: CASSRRTGAFGETQYF. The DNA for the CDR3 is TGTGCCAGCAGTAGAAGGACAGGGGCCTTCGGAGAGACCCAGTACTTC.

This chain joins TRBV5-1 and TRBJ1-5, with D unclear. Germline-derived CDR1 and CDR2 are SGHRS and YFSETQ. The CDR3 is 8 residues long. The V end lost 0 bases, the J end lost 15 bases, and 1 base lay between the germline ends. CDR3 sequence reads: CASSLGHF. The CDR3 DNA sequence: TGCGCCAGCAGCTTGGGGCATTTT.

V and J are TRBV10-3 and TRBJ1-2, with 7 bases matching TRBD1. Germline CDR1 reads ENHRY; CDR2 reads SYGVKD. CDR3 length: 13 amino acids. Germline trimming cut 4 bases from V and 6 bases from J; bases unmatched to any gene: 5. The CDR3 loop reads CAISGQGTDGYTF. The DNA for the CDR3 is TGTGCCATCAGTGGACAGGGTACGGATGGCTACACCTTC.